This T cell receptor beta chain was recorded in a study of blood T cell repertoires in COVID-19. In the study overall: T cells, B-cell-depleted T cells, or PBMCs supplied cDNA or gDNA.

The V end lost 6 bases, the J end lost 4 bases, and 15 bases lay between the germline ends. Germline V gene lookup returns CDR1 MNHEY and CDR2 SVGAGI. CDR3 length: 14 amino acids. Per the study methods: For nucleated cells, counts were estimated from reference gene primer amplification. Assay: immunoSEQ multiplex PCR; the TCRdb copy retains only in-frame clones and omits some. D and trimming were read from the DNA, whereas the V and J calls and clone size are those reported in that table. The table lists roughly 100,000 clones, about nine tenths of them singletons. The V call is TRBV6-5, the J call TRBJ1-2; D unresolved. The sequenced material came from peripheral blood. The source of this sequence is an elderly woman in a cohort sampled during active COVID-19. This CDR3 is CASSAGGNFYGYTF. The CDR3 region has the DNA TGTGCCAGCAGCGCGGGCGGAAACTTCTATGGCTACACCTTC.